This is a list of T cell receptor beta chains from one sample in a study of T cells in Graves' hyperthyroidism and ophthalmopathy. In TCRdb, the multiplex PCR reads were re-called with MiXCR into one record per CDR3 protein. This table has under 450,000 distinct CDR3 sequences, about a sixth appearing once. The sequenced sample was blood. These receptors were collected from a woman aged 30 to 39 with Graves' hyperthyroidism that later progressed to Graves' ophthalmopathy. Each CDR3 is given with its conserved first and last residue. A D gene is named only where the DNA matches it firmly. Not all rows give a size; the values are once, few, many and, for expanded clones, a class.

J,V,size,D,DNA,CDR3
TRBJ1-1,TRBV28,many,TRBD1,TGTGCCAGCAGTTTATGGTACAGGGGGCCGAGGAACACTGAAGCTTTCTTT,CASSLWYRGPRNTEAFF
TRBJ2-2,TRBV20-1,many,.,TGCAGTGCTAGAAAGGGCAGCAACACCGGGGAGCTGTTTTTT,CSARKGSNTGELFF
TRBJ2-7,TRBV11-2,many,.,TGTGCCAGCAGCGCGCCCACGGGTAACCTCCTTTTAGACTTC,CASSAPTGNLLLDF
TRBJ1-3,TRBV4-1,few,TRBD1,TGCGCCAGCAGCCAAGATGGGACAGAGTCTGGAAACACCATATATTTT,CASSQDGTESGNTIYF
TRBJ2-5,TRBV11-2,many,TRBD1,TGTGCCAGCAGCTTAGAGGCAGGGGGCGGAGAGGAGACCCAGTACTTC,CASSLEAGGGEETQYF
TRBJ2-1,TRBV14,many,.,TGTGCCAGCAGCCAGGCCGGGTGGACCTCCTACAATGAGCAGTTCTTC,CASSQAGWTSYNEQFF
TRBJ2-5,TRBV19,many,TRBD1,TGTGCCAGTAGTACCCAAGGGACAGGCGAAGAGACCCAGTACTTC,CASSTQGTGEETQYF
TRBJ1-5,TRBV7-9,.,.,TGTGCCAGCAGCTCAGCAGGACGGGGACCCCAGCATTTT,CASSSAGRGPQHF
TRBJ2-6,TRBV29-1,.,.,TGCAGCGTTCGGAGCTCTGGGGCCAACGTCCTGACTTTC,CSVRSSGANVLTF
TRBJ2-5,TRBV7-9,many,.,TGTGCCAGCAGCTTCCCCTGGGACGGGGGCCAAGAGACCCAGTACTTC,CASSFPWDGGQETQYF
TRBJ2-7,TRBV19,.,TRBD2,TGTGCCAGTAGTCCGGACGCCGGGAGGCAAAGCTCCTACGAGCAGTACTTC,CASSPDAGRQSSYEQYF
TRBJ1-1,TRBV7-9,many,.,TGTGCCAGCAGCTCGGTAGGCGACACTGAAGCTTTCTTT,CASSSVGDTEAFF
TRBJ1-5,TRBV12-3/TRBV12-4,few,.,TGTGCCAGCAGTTCACCGATTCGGGGACGAGAAGGACCCCAGCATTTT,CASSSPIRGREGPQHF